This T cell receptor beta chain was documented in a study of blood T cells in healthy people across ages. This clonotype appeared many times. Its cognate antigen is unknown. The length of the CDR3 is 15 residues. CDR1 and CDR2 (germline): MNHEY, SVGAGI. Unmatched junction bases numbered 4, after V lost 2 bases and J lost 2 bases. Then a second PCR, running roughly 6 to 12 cycles, was carried out with a sample-barcoded 5' primer and a J-beta primer mix. Every sample returned 2.5 million or more CDR3-containing paired-end reads. TCRdb re-called the 5' RACE reads with MiXCR, one entry per CDR3 protein. Among fewer than 700,000 distinct CDR3 sequences listed, roughly 43% were seen once. Study-wide results and limits: In older individuals, TCR beta diversity per million T cells was lower, falling roughly linearly with age.

This clonotype was sampled from an elderly man in good health. The rearrangement links TRBV6-5 to TRBJ2-5, with 8 nucleotides matching TRBD2. Sequenced: blood. The CDR3 loop reads CASSYGASGQETQYF. CDR3 in DNA: TGTGCCAGCAGTTACGGGGCTAGCGGGCAAGAGACCCAGTACTTC.